This TCR beta chain derives from a study of blood T cells in healthy people across ages. The germline V gene has CDR1 MDHEN and CDR2 SYDVKM. The CDR3 contains 13 residues. Trimming stripped 6 bases from V and 6 bases from J, with 11 bases between. Primed by a sample-barcoded 5' primer and a J-beta primer mix, a second PCR proceeded for 7 to 11 cycles. TCRdb fed the 5' RACE reads into MiXCR, producing one record per CDR3 protein. The sample contains 780,000 or so distinct CDR3 sequences, roughly 56% of which appear only once. With respect to this clonotype: Antigen: not known.

Findings and limits, study-wide: Any conclusive comparison of naive versus antigen-experienced cells was prevented by using unsorted PBMCs.

This receptor was identified in a man aged 35-49 years in good health. The genes are TRBV28 and TRBJ2-2, with D possibly matching TRBD2 (5 bases). The sequencing sample was made of blood. The chain's CDR3 is CASSQGGSGELFF. CDR3 DNA sequence: TGTGCCAGCAGCCAAGGCGGGTCCGGGGAGCTGTTTTTT.